Included here is one T cell receptor beta chain sequence, with context. The source of the sample is a study of PD-1 blockade in classical Hodgkin lymphoma. Assay: immunoSEQ multiplex PCR; the TCRdb copy retains only in-frame clones and omits some. The sample lists 6,900 or so clones; approximately 86% were seen once. The CDR3 loop spans 13 amino acids. V lost 8 bases to trimming and J lost 2 bases, with 12 bases between them. Germline CDR1 reads MNHEY; CDR2 reads SVGAGI. Time point here: cycle 4 day 1 (C4D1), after less than 7 weeks of nivolumab. Every patient had relapsed following autologous stem cell transplantation, and cohorts differed in brentuximab vedotin exposure.

This specimen was peripheral blood mononuclear cells (PBMCs), taken before the fourth cycle of nivolumab. The clonotype was recovered from a human donor with classical Hodgkin lymphoma. The chain recombines TRBV6-5 with TRBJ1-2; a weak D match, TRBD1 (5 bases). The CDR3, as DNA: TGTGCCAGCGCATTAAGGGGAAACTATGGCTACACCTTC. Protein sequence: CASALRGNYGYTF.